This T cell receptor (beta chain) is from a study of shared clonotypes between healthy human individuals. The repertoire was sequenced with immunoSEQ multiplex PCR; TCRdb's copy has only in-frame clones and lacks some. This sample has 500,000 to 700,000 clones; approximately 95% occur once, and the top ten carry around 0.11%. Cells designated naive CD8 were CD45RO-negative and were positively selected for CCR7, with terminally differentiated effector memory CD45RA+ cells excluded. The sample comprised naive CD8+ T cells sorted from blood. The TCR sequence derives from a woman in her 30s in good health.

DNA of the CDR3: TGTGCCACGGGGGGTCCCAGCTCCTACGAGCAGTACTTC. Protein product: CATGGPSSYEQYF. The chain uses TRBV28 and TRBJ2-7; 7 nucleotides align to TRBD2. This CDR3 is built from 13 residues. V dropped 10 bases and J dropped 0; count of bases not matched to a gene: 6. Germline V lookup: CDR1 MDHEN, CDR2 SYDVKM.